This T cell receptor (beta chain) was sequenced during a study of CD8 T cells in ankylosing spondylitis. Overall study results and limits: In reactive arthritis synovial fluid and blood, some motif variants had been reported before. In ankylosing spondylitis patients, matched synovial fluid reportedly showed significant enrichment of disease-linked clones. Among TCR beta sequences, a motif of several highly homologous variants appeared characteristic of ankylosing spondylitis blood.

As concerns this clonotype: The target antigen is unknown.

Looked up from germline, CDR1 is SGHVS and CDR2 is FNYEAQ. The CDR3 spans 15 residues. The V gene lost 0 bases and the J gene lost 4 bases, with 7 bases spanning the gap. Quantitative 5'-RACE with molecular barcodes generated TCR beta libraries. From the 5' RACE reads, TCRdb called clonotypes with MiXCR, one entry per CDR3 protein. The sample lists roughly 450,000 distinct CDR3 sequences, around 26% seen once, with approximately 1% in the top ten. The V gene is TRBV7-6, the J gene TRBJ2-6; no definite D call. Sequenced sample: blood, either unsorted or a sorted T cell fraction (not recorded which). The clonotype comes from a male donor with ankylosing spondylitis. The chain's CDR3 is CASSLAAGGANVLTF. DNA for the CDR3: TGTGCCAGCAGCTTAGCGGCTGGAGGGGCCAACGTCCTGACTTTC.